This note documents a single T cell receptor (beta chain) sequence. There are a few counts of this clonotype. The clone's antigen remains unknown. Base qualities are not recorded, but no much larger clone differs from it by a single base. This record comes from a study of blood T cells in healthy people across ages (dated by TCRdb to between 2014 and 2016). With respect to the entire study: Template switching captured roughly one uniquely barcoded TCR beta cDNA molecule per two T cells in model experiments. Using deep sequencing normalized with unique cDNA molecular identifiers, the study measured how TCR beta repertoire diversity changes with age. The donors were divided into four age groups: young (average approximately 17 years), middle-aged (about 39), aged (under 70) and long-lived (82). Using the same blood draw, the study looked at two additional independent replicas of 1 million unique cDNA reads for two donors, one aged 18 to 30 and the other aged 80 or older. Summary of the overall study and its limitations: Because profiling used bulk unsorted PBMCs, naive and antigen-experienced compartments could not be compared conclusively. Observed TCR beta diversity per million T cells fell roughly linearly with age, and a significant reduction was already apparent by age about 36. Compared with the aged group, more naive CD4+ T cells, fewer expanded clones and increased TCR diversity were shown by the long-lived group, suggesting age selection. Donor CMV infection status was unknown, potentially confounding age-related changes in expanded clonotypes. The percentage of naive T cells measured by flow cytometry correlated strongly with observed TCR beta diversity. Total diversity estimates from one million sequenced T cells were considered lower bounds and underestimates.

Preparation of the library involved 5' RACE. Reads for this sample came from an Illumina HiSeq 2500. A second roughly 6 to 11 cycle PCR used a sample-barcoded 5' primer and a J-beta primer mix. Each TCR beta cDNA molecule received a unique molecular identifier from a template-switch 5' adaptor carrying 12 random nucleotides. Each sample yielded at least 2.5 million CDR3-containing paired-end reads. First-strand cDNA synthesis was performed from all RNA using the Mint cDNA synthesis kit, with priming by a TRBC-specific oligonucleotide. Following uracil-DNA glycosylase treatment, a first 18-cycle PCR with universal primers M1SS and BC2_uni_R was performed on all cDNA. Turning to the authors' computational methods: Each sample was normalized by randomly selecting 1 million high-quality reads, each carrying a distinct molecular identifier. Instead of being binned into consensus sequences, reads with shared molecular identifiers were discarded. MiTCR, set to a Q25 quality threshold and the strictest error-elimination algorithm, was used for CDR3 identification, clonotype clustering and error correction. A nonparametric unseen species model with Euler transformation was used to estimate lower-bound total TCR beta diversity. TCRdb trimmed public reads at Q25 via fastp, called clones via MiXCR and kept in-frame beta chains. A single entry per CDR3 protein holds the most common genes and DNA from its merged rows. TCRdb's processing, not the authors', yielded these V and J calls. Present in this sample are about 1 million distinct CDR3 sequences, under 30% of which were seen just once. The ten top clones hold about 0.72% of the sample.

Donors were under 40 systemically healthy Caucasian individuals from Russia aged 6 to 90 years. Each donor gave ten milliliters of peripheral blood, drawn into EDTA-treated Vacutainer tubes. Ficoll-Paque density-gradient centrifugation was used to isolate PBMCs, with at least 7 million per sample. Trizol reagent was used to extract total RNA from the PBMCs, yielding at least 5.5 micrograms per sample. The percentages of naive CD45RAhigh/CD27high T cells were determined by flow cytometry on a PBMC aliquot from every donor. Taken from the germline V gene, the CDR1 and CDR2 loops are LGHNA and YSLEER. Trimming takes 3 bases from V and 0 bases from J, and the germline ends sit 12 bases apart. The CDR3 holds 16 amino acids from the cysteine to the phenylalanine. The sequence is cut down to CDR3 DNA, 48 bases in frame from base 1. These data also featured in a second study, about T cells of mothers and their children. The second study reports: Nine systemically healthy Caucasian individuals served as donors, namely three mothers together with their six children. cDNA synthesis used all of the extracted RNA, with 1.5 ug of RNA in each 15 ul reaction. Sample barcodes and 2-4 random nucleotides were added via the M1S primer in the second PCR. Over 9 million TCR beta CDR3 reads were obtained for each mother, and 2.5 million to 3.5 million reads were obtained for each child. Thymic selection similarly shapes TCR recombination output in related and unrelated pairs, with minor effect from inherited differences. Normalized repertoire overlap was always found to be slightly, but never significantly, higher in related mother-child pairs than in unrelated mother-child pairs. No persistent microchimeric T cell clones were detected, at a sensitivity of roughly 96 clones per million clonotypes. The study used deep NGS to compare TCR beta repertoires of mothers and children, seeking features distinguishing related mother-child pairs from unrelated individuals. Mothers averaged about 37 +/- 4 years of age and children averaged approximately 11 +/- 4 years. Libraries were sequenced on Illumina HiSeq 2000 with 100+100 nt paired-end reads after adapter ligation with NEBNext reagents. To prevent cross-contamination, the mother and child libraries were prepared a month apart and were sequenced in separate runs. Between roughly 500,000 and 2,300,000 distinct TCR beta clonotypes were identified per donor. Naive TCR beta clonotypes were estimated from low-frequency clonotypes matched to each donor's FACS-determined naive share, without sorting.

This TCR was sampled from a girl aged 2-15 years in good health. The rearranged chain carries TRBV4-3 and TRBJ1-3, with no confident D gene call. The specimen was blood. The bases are TGCGCCAGCAGCCAGACTGACACCTACTCTGGAAACACCATATATTTT. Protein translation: CASSQTDTYSGNTIYF.